The rows below give T cell receptor beta chains drawn from one sample of a study of T cell responses to AZD1222 COVID-19 vaccine. Only in-frame clones appear in the TCRdb table, and some are missing; sequencing was by immunoSEQ multiplex PCR. Counted here are approximately 80,000 clones, roughly 85% occurring once; the ten biggest clones make up roughly 3.2%. The starting material was peripheral blood, obtained 28 days after the second AZD1222 dose. These receptor sequences come from an adult who received the AZD1222 COVID-19 vaccine. Both conserved end residues are part of each CDR3. D genes are given only for firm matches. Size tells how often a clone was seen (once, few, many) or the class of an expanded clone, and some rows leave it out.

cdr3_nt	cdr3_aa	j_call	clone_size	v_call	d_call
TGCGCCAGCACCAACCGGGACAGGGGGAGGAGAGACAATCAGCCCCAGCATTTT	CASTNRDRGRRDNQPQHF	TRBJ1-5	few	TRBV4-1	TRBD1
TGTGCCAGCAGTTACTCGGCGTCATCCTCTGGAAACACCATATATTTT	CASSYSASSSGNTIYF	TRBJ1-3	NA	TRBV6-6	NA
TGTGCCAGCAGCTTACAGGGGACTGCCTACGAGCAGTACTTC	CASSLQGTAYEQYF	TRBJ2-7	NA	TRBV27	NA
TGTGCCAGCAGCTTAAAGGGGGCGAACACTGAAGCTTTCTTT	CASSLKGANTEAFF	TRBJ1-1	NA	TRBV7-9	TRBD1
TGTGCCAGCAGTTACCGAGGACAGGGGGACACTGAAGCTTTCTTT	CASSYRGQGDTEAFF	TRBJ1-1	NA	TRBV6-6	TRBD1
NA	CAISSSGLPTGNTEAFF	TRBJ1-1	NA	TRBV10-3	NA
TGTGCCAGCAGCCTAGACAGGGGAGGGTTGAACACTGAAGCTTTCTTT	CASSLDRGGLNTEAFF	TRBJ1-1	NA	TRBV7-9	TRBD1
TGTGCCAGCAGTTTACTCGGGGACAATGAAAAACTGTTTTTT	CASSLLGDNEKLFF	TRBJ1-4	NA	TRBV28	NA
TGTGCCAGCTCACCACCGTCGGGACAGGGGCAAGCTTTCTTT	CASSPPSGQGQAFF	TRBJ1-1	NA	TRBV18	TRBD1
TGTGCCAGCAGTTTAGCGGGGGGGGCAGGGGTCTCACCCCTCCACTTT	CASSLAGGAGVSPLHF	TRBJ1-6	NA	TRBV28	NA
TGTGCCAGCAGTTACTTAGGGGGGAACTCCTACGAGCAGTACTTC	CASSYLGGNSYEQYF	TRBJ2-7	NA	TRBV6-2/TRBV6-3	NA
TGTGCCAGCAGGCCCCAACTCGGCCTACTCTATGGCTACACCTTC	CASRPQLGLLYGYTF	TRBJ1-2	NA	TRBV28	NA
TGTGCCAGCAGGCCGGGGGCTAATGAAAAACTGTTTTTT	CASRPGANEKLFF	TRBJ1-4	NA	TRBV12-3/TRBV12-4	NA
TGTGCCAGCAGTGAAACGGGTGTTTTCTCTGGAAACACCATATATTTT	CASSETGVFSGNTIYF	TRBJ1-3	NA	TRBV6-1	NA
TGTGCCAGCAGTCTCGGGACTAGCGGTGGAAATGAGCAGTTCTTC	CASSLGTSGGNEQFF	TRBJ2-1	NA	TRBV28	TRBD2
TGTGCCAGCAGTGGCAACAGGGCTCCCTCTGGAAACACCATATATTTT	CASSGNRAPSGNTIYF	TRBJ1-3	NA	TRBV6-1	NA
TGTGCCAGCAGCCACGGACAGGGGCCGAACACTGAAGCTTTCTTT	CASSHGQGPNTEAFF	TRBJ1-1	NA	TRBV7-2	TRBD1
TGCGCCAGCAATTACGGGGGGAACACCGGGGAGCTGTTTTTT	CASNYGGNTGELFF	TRBJ2-2	NA	TRBV10-2	NA
TGTGCCAGTAGAATTGGGGCAACCGGGGGCAATCAGCCCCAGCATTTT	CASRIGATGGNQPQHF	TRBJ1-5	NA	TRBV19	NA
TGTGCCAGCAGCATTAACGCAGACTCCTACGAGCAGTACTTC	CASSINADSYEQYF	TRBJ2-7	NA	TRBV7-2	NA
TGTGCCAGCAGCCAATCGGGCGAGCAGTACTTC	CASSQSGEQYF	TRBJ2-7	NA	TRBV3-1/TRBV3-2	NA
TGTGCCAGCAGTTTACTCCTCGATGGAAACACCATATATTTT	CASSLLLDGNTIYF	TRBJ1-3	few	TRBV28	NA
TGCGCCAGCAGCTTGGGGACTAGCGGGGGCGAGACCCAGTACTTC	CASSLGTSGGETQYF	TRBJ2-5	NA	TRBV5-1	TRBD2
TGTGCCAGCACTCGGGGACCCTCTAGCACAGATACGCAGTATTTT	CASTRGPSSTDTQYF	TRBJ2-3	few	TRBV27	NA
TGTGCCAGCAGTTTATCGGGGGGGCGAGGTCAGCCCCAGCATTTT	CASSLSGGRGQPQHF	TRBJ1-5	NA	TRBV28	NA
TGTGCCACCAATAGCGGGGCCGATTATGGCTACACCTTC	CATNSGADYGYTF	TRBJ1-2	NA	TRBV24-1	NA
TGTGCCAGCAGCCAAGAGACCCAGTACTTC	CASSQETQYF	TRBJ2-5	NA	TRBV3-1/TRBV3-2	NA
TGCAGTGCTAGTCGTGGGACTAGCGGGCTACTTAGCACAGATACGCAGTATTTT	CSASRGTSGLLSTDTQYF	TRBJ2-3	NA	TRBV20-1	TRBD2
TGTGCCAGCCCCGTGGGGACCTCTGGAAACACCATATATTTT	CASPVGTSGNTIYF	TRBJ1-3	NA	TRBV6-5	NA
TGTGCCAGCAGCTTTAGCCCTCGGGACGAGCAGTACTTC	CASSFSPRDEQYF	TRBJ2-7	few	TRBV7-9	NA
TGTGCCAGCAACTTTGACCCCAACACTGAAGCTTTCTTT	CASNFDPNTEAFF	TRBJ1-1	NA	TRBV2	NA